This TCR beta chain comes out of a study of beta chain features in type 1 diabetes. Study-wide results and limits: Among patients, naive, central memory and Treg TCRB repertoires appeared more similar than among healthy donors. Shortening that was moderate but significant affected the TCRB CDR3s of Type 1 diabetes patients in all four CD4+ subsets.

The authors reverse transcribed all of the isolated RNA, so sequencing captured expressed TCRB transcripts. Libraries were prepared by immunoSEQ multiplex PCR; TCRdb keeps only in-frame clonotypes and omits some of them. Here the sample spans a few hundred thousand clones, over 9% being singletons. Comment on this clone: Its antigen is still unknown. One junction end does not reproduce the germline sequence, and a read error may be involved.

Sequencing was done on a sample of central memory CD4+ T cells from blood. The clonotype comes from a man in his thirties or forties with type 1 diabetes.

CDR3 protein: CASSYSSSAELFF. The CDR3 bases are TGTGCCAGCAGTTACTCGAGTTCTGCGGAGCTGTTTTTT. J is TRBJ2-2 and V is TRBV10-3, with D unresolved. From germline, CDR1 is ENHRY and CDR2 SYGVKD. The CDR3 has 13 amino acids.